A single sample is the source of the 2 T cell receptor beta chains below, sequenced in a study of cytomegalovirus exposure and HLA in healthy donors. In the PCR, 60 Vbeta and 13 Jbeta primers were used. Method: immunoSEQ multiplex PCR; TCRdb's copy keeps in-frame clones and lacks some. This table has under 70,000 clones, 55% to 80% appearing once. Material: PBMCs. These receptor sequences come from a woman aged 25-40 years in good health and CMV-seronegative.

CDR3 in DNA: TGTGCCAGAAGTCCTACCAGTTTAGACAGGCCCACGGATGGCTACACCTTC. It encodes CARSPTSLDRPTDGYTF. The V call is TRBV5-3, the J call TRBJ1-2, with D tentatively TRBD1 (6 bases). TRBV5-3 is known as an ORF, though its function is uncertain. V was pared by 5 bases and J by 6 bases, with 26 bases between. This CDR3 has 17 residues.

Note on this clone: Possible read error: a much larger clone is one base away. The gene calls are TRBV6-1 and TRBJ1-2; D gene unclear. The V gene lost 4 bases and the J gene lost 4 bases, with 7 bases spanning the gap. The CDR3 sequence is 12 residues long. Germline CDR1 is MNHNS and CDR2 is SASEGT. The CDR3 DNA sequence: TGTGCCAGCAGTGTCGCTAGCTATGGCTACACCTTC. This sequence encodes CASSVASYGYTF.